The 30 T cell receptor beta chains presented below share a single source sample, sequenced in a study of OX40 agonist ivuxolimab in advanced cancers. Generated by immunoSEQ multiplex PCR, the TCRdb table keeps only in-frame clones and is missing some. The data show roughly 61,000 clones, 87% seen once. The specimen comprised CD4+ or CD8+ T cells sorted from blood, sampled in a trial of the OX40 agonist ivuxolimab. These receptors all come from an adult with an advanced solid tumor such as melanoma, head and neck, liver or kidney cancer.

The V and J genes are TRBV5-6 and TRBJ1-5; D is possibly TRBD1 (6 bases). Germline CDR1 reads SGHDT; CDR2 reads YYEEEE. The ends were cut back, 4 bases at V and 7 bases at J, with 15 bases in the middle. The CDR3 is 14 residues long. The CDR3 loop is CASSRGGGRQPQHF. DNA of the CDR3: TGTGCCAGCAGCCGGGGCGGGGGGCGGCAGCCCCAGCATTTT.

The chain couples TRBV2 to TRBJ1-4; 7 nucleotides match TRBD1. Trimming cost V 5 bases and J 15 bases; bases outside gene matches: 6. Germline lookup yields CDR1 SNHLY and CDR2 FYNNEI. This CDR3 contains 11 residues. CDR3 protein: CASSSDRLLFF. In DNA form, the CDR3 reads TGTGCCAGCAGTTCGGACAGGCTCTTGTTTTTT. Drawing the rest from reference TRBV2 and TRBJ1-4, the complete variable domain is EPEVTQTPSHQVTQMGQEVILRCVPISNHLYFYWYRQILGQKVEFLVSFYNNEISEKSEIFDDQFSVERPDGSNFTLKIRSTKLEDSAMYFCASSSDRLLFFGSGTQLSVL.

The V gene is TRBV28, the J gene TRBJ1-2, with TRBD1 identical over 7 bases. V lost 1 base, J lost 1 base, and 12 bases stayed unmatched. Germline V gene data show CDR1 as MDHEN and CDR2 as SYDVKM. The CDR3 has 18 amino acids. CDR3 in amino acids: CASSLFQPRDRDNYGYTF. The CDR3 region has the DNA TGTGCCAGCAGTTTATTCCAACCACGGGACAGAGATAACTATGGCTACACCTTC.

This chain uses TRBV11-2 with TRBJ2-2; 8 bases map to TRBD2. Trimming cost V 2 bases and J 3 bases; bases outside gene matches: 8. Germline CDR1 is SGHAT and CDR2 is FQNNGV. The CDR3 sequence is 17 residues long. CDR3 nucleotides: TGTGCCAGCAGCTTACCTCCCGGGACTAGGCACACCGGGGAGCTGTTTTTT. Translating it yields CASSLPPGTRHTGELFF.

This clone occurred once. The CDR3 nucleotides are TGTGCCAGCAGCTTAGACCCCCGGACAGGGGTGTACAATGAGCAGTTCTTC. Translated: CASSLDPRTGVYNEQFF. The genes are TRBV5-6 and TRBJ2-1; 9 bases fit TRBD1. This CDR3 is built from 17 residues. The J segment lost 4 bases and the V segment lost 2 bases, leaving 10 bases of the junction unmatched. CDR1 is SGHDT, CDR2 YYEEEE, per germline.

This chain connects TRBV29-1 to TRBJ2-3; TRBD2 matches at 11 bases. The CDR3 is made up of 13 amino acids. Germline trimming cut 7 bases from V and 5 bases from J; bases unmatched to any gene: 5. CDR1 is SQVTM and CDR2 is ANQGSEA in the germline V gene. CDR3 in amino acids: CSATSGSEDTQYF. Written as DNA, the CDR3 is TGCAGCGCTACTAGCGGGAGCGAAGATACGCAGTATTTT.

The CDR3 coding sequence is TGTGCCAGCAGCCAAGTTCGAGGGTTAAGTGAAAAACTGTTTTTT. Translation: CASSQVRGLSEKLFF. The chain links TRBV14 to TRBJ1-4, with D uncertain. The V end was cut by 1 base, the J end by 7 bases, with 13 bases between. The germline V gene encodes CDR1 SGHDN and CDR2 FVKESK. The CDR3 runs to 15 residues.

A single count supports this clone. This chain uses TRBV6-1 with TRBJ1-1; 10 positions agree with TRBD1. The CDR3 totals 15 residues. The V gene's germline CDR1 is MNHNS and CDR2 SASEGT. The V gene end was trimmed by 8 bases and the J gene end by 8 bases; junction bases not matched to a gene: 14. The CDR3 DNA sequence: TGTGCCAGCGGGGGACAGGGGTCCGTTGGGAAGGAAGCTTTCTTT. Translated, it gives CASGGQGSVGKEAFF.

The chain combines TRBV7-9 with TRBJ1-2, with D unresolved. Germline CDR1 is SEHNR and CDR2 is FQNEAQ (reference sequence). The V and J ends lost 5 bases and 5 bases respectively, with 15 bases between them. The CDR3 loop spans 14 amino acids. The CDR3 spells CASSPSGVEYGYTF. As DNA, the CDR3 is TGTGCCAGCAGCCCCTCCGGGGTGGAGTATGGCTACACCTTC.

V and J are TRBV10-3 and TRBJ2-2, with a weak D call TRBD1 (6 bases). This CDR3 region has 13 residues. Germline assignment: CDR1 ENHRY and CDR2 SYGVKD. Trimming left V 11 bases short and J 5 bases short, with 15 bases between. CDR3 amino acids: CASGVEDTGELFF. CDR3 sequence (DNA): TGTGCCTCAGGGGTAGAGGATACCGGGGAGCTGTTTTTT.

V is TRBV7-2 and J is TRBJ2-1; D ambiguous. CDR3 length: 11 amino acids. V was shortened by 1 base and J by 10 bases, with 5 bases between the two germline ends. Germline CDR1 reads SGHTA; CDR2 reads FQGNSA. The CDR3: CASSLVREQFF. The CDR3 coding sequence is TGTGCCAGCAGCTTAGTGCGAGAGCAGTTCTTC.

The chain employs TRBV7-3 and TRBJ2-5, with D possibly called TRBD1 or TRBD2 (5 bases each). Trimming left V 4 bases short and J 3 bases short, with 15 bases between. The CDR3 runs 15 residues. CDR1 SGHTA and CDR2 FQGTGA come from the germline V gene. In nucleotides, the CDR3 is TGTGCCAGCAGCTCCAAAACGGGACGGAAAGAGACCCAGTACTTC. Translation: CASSSKTGRKETQYF.

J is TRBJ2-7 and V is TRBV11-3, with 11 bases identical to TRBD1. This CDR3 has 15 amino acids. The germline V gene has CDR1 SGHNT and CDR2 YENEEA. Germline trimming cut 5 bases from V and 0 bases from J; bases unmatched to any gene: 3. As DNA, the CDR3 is TGTGCCAGCAGCCCCGGGACAGGGGGCTCCTACGAGCAGTACTTC. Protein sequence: CASSPGTGGSYEQYF.

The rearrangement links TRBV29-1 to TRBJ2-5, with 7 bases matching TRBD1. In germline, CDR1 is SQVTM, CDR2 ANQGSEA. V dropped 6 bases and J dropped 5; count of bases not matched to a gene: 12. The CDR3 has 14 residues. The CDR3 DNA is TGCAGCGTAACCCGGGGATGGACAGGCGAGACCCAGTACTTC. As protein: CSVTRGWTGETQYF.

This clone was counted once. The CDR3 here is CASSLEGVTYEQYF. The CDR3, as DNA: TGCGCCAGCAGCTTGGAGGGGGTTACCTACGAGCAGTACTTC. The V call is TRBV5-1, the J call TRBJ2-7; possibly TRBD1 for D (6 bases). The CDR3 covers 14 residues. V was pared by 0 bases and J by 2 bases, with 9 bases between. Germline CDR1 and CDR2: SGHRS and YFSETQ.

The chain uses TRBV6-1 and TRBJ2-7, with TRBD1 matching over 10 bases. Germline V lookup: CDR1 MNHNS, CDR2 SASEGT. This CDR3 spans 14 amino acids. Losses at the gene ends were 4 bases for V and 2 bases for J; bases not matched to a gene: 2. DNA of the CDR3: TGTGCCAGCAGTGCCGGGACAGGGGCCTACGAGCAGTACTTC. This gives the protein CASSAGTGAYEQYF.

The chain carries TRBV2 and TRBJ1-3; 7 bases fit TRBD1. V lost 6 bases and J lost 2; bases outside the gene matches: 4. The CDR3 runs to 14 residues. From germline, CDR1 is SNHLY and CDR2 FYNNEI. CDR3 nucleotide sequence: TGTGCCAGCAGCCGACAGGGAGCTGGAAACACCATATATTTT. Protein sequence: CASSRQGAGNTIYF.

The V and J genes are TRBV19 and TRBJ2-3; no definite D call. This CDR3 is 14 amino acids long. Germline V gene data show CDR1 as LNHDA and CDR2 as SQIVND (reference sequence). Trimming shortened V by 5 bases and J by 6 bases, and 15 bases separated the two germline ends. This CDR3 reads CASSAPHGSDTQYF. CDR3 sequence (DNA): TGTGCCAGTAGTGCCCCCCATGGGTCGGATACGCAGTATTTT.

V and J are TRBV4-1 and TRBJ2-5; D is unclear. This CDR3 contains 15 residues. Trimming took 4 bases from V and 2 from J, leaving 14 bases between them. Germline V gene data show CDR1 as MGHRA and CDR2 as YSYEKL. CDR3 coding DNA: TGCGCCAGCAGCCCCTACGTGGGCAGACAAGAGACCCAGTACTTC. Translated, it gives CASSPYVGRQETQYF.

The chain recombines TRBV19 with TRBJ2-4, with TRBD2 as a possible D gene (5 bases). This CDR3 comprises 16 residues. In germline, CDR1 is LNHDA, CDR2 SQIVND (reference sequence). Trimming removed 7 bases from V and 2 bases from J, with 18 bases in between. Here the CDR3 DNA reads TGTGCCAGTAAGGGTCACGGAGGTCTACCCAAAAACATTCAGTACTTC. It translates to CASKGHGGLPKNIQYF.

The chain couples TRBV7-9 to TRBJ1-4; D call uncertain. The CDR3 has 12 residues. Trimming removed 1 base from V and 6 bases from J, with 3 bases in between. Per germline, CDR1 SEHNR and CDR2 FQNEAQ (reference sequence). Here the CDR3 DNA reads TGTGCCAGCAGCTTAGAATATGAAAAACTGTTTTTT. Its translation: CASSLEYEKLFF.

The CDR3 loop reads CASSLEDTYEQYF. The CDR3 bases are TGCGCCAGCAGCTTGGAGGACACCTACGAGCAGTACTTC. The V call is TRBV5-1, the J call TRBJ2-7; a weak D match, TRBD1 (5 bases). Trimming stripped 0 bases from V and 2 bases from J, with 6 bases between. Germline lookup yields CDR1 SGHRS and CDR2 YFSETQ. The CDR3 sequence is 13 residues long.

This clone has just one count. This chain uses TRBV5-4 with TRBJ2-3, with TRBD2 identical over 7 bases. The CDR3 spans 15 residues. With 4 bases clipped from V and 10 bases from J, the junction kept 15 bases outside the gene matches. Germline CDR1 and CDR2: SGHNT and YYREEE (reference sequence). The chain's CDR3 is CASSPGGLGEDSQYF. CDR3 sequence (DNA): TGTGCCAGCAGCCCCGGCGGACTAGGGGAGGATTCGCAGTATTTT.

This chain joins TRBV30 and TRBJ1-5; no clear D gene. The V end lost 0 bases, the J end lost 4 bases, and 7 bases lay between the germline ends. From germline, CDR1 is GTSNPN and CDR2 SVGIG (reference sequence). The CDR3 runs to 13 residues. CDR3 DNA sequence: TGTGCCTGGAGTGTACAAGGGAATCAGCCCCAGCATTTT. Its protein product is CAWSVQGNQPQHF.

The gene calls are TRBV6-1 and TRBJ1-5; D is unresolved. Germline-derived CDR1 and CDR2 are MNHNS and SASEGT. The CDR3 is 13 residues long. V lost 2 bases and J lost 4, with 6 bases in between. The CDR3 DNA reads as TGTGCCAGCAGTGAACTTATAAATCAGCCCCAGCATTTT. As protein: CASSELINQPQHF.

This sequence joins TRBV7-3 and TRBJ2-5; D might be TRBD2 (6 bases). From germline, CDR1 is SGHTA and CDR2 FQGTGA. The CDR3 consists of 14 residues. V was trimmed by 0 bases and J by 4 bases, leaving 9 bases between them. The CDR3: CASSLTHGGETQYF. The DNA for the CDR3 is TGTGCCAGCAGCTTAACGCACGGGGGAGAGACCCAGTACTTC.

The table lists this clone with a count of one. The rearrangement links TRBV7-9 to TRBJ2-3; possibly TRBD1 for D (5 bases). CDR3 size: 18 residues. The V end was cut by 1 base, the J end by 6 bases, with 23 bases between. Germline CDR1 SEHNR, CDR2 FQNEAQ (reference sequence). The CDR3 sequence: CASSLGVGRPGQGDTQYF. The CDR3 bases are TGTGCCAGCAGCTTAGGGGTCGGGCGGCCAGGACAAGGGGATACGCAGTATTTT.

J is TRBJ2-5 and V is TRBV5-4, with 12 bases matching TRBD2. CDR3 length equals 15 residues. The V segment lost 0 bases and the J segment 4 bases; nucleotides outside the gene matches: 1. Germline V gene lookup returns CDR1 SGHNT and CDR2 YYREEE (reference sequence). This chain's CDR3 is CASSLASGRGETQYF. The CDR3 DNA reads TGTGCCAGCAGCTTGGCTAGCGGGAGGGGAGAGACCCAGTACTTC.

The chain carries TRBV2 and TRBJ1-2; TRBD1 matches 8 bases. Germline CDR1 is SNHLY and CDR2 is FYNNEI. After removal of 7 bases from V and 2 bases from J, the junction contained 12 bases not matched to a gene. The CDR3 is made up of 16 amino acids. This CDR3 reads CASKEDRVLTNYGYTF. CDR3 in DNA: TGTGCCAGCAAGGAGGACAGGGTATTAACGAACTATGGCTACACCTTC.

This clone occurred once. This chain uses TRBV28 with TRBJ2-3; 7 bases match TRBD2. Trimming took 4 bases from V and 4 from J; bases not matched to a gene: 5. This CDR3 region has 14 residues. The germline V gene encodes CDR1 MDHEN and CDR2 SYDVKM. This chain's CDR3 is CASSSGGFADTQYF. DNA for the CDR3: TGTGCCAGCAGTTCGGGAGGTTTTGCAGATACGCAGTATTTT.